The next 21 T cell receptor beta chains were all read from a single sample in a study of sequential checkpoint blockade in melanoma. Here immunoSEQ multiplex PCR was the method, and the copy in TCRdb shows in-frame clones only, minus some. The sample lists 3,600 or so clones, roughly 50% seen once, with approximately 20% in the top ten. As for treatment: randomized to nivolumab then ipilimumab (arm A) or the reverse (arm B). Material: CD8+ T cells sorted from blood (inferred from file names), obtained from a patient given nivolumab and ipilimumab in sequence. The origin of the receptors is a human patient with melanoma. Some clones in this sample may be carry-over from other donors' samples.

The rearrangement links TRBV6-5 to TRBJ2-7; weak D call: TRBD2 (7 bases). V was trimmed by 6 bases and J by 4 bases, leaving 19 bases between them. The CDR3 loop spans 15 amino acids. Germline V gene sequence: CDR1 MNHEY, CDR2 SVGAGI. The CDR3 loop reads CASSLRGGAQYEQYF. The CDR3 DNA reads as TGTGCCAGCAGCCTCCGTGGGGGGGCTCAATACGAGCAGTACTTC.

Written as DNA, the CDR3 is TGTGCCAGCAGCGTGACAGGGGGCTCCTACGAGCAGTACTTC. Its protein product is CASSVTGGSYEQYF. The chain is built from TRBV7-9 and TRBJ2-7; TRBD1 agrees at 9 bases. The trim removed 5 bases at V and 0 bases at J, leaving 2 bases unmatched. The CDR3 has 14 amino acids. Germline CDR1 is SEHNR and CDR2 is FQNEAQ (reference sequence).

V usage is TRBV19 and J usage is TRBJ2-5; 7 bases map to TRBD1. Germline V lookup: CDR1 LNHDA, CDR2 SQIVND (reference sequence). This CDR3 contains 17 residues. V gave up 5 bases and J gave up 5 bases; unmatched junction bases: 17. The DNA of the CDR3 is TGTGCCAGTAGTCTGAGCTTAAGTAGGGGGCGCTTGGAGACCCAGTACTTC. Translation gives CASSLSLSRGRLETQYF.

The rearrangement joins TRBV11-2 to TRBJ2-3, with 9 bases that match TRBD2. Germline CDR1 reads SGHAT; CDR2 reads FQNNGV. CDR3 length equals 15 residues. Germline trimming cut 5 bases from V and 1 base from J; bases unmatched to any gene: 4. CDR3 nucleotide sequence: TGTGCCAGCAGCGCCCGACTAGCGGGCACAGATACGCAGTATTTT. It encodes CASSARLAGTDTQYF.

The table lists this clone with a count of one. This chain joins TRBV30 and TRBJ2-5; D possibly corresponds to TRBD1 (6 bases). With 1 base removed from V and 5 bases from J, the gap between germline ends came to 11 bases. Germline lookup yields CDR1 GTSNPN and CDR2 SVGIG (reference sequence). The CDR3 covers 13 residues. The CDR3 DNA is TGTGCCTGGAGTGACAGGGTACTGGAGACCCAGTACTTC. Translated, it gives CAWSDRVLETQYF.

V usage is TRBV4-1 and J usage is TRBJ1-2, with D perhaps matching TRBD1 (5 bases). CDR1 is MGHRA, CDR2 YSYEKL, per germline. With 4 bases removed from V and 1 base from J, the gap between germline ends came to 16 bases. The CDR3 is 16 residues long. CDR3 sequence: CASSPVGGTLNYGYTF. CDR3 DNA: TGCGCCAGCAGCCCAGTTGGGGGGACCCTTAACTATGGCTACACCTTC.

The rearrangement links TRBV27 to TRBJ2-4; TRBD1 agrees at 9 bases. This CDR3 is 14 amino acids long. Trimming cost V 8 bases and J 3 bases; bases outside gene matches: 5. Germline loops: CDR1 MNHEY, CDR2 SMNVEV (reference sequence). CDR3 region: CASGRTGDKNIQYF. The DNA for the CDR3 is TGTGCCAGCGGTCGGACAGGGGACAAAAACATTCAGTACTTC.

This clone was seen a single time. The chain is built from TRBV6-1 and TRBJ1-4; 7 nucleotides align to TRBD1. The CDR3 extends over 15 amino acids. Germline CDR1 and CDR2: MNHNS and SASEGT. Trimming cost V 3 bases and J 3 bases; bases outside gene matches: 4. The DNA of the CDR3 is TGTGCCAGCAGTGACCCCGGGACAGCTAATGAAAAACTGTTTTTT. Translation gives CASSDPGTANEKLFF.

Only a few counts were recorded for this clone. CDR3 residues: CASKEGQGLGYGYTF. The CDR3 DNA reads as TGCGCCAGCAAGGAAGGGCAGGGCCTCGGGTATGGCTACACCTTC. The chain uses TRBV4-3 and TRBJ1-2; a possible D gene is TRBD1 (5 bases). The CDR3 is 15 amino acids. V dropped 7 bases and J dropped 5 bases, with 20 bases sitting between them. Germline-derived CDR1 and CDR2 are LGHNA and YSLEER.

The chain combines TRBV7-9 with TRBJ1-6, with a weak D call TRBD1 (5 bases). V shed 5 bases and J shed 10 bases, with 9 bases lying between them. Germline V CDR1 and CDR2: SEHNR, FQNEAQ (reference sequence). This CDR3 spans 12 amino acids. The CDR3 coding sequence is TGTGCCAGCAGCCTGGCAGGGTCACCCCTCCACTTT. Residues: CASSLAGSPLHF.

This chain joins TRBV4-1 and TRBJ1-4, with TRBD1 identical over 12 bases. Trimming cost V 2 bases and J 4 bases; bases outside gene matches: 5. The CDR3 sequence is 17 residues long. Germline V gives CDR1 MGHRA, CDR2 YSYEKL. In DNA, the CDR3 is TGCGCCAGCAGCCAACTGGGACAGGGGGCGGGTAATGAAAAACTGTTTTTT. This sequence encodes CASSQLGQGAGNEKLFF.

This clone turned up a few times. The chain combines TRBV4-2 with TRBJ2-3; 10 bases match TRBD2. Germline assignment: CDR1 LGHNA and CDR2 YNFKEQ. The CDR3 loop spans 18 amino acids. Germline trimming cut 4 bases from V and 0 bases from J; bases unmatched to any gene: 10. The CDR3 nucleotides are TGTGCCAGCAGCCCATCGGCTAGCGGGGGTCCCAGCACAGATACGCAGTATTTT. Translation: CASSPSASGGPSTDTQYF.

This clone was picked up a small number of times. The CDR3, as DNA: TGTGCCAGCAGCCAGACAGATCTAAACAATTCACCCCTCCACTTT. As protein: CASSQTDLNNSPLHF. V usage is TRBV7-9 and J usage is TRBJ1-6, with a possible D match to TRBD1 (5 bases). The V and J ends lost 5 bases and 7 bases respectively, with 15 bases between them. CDR1 SEHNR and CDR2 FQNEAQ come from the germline V gene (reference sequence). There are 15 residues in the CDR3.

This clone was picked up a small number of times. The chain combines TRBV5-1 with TRBJ2-7; tentatively, D is TRBD1 (5 bases). CDR1 SGHRS and CDR2 YFSETQ come from the germline V gene. The V and J ends lost 5 bases and 2 bases respectively, with 14 bases between them. This CDR3 comprises 14 residues. The CDR3 is CASSPYQGTYEQYF. Written as DNA, the CDR3 is TGCGCCAGCAGTCCTTATCAGGGAACCTACGAGCAGTACTTC.

The chain has TRBV7-6 and TRBJ1-2; D is unclear. Trimming took off 5 bases at V and 7 bases at J, with 11 bases between the two ends. The CDR3 spans 12 residues. Germline CDR1 is SGHVS and CDR2 is FNYEAQ. CDR3 sequence reads: CASSPVSGGYTF. CDR3 bases: TGTGCCAGCAGCCCCGTCTCGGGTGGCTACACCTTC.

This clone was seen more than once but under ten times. The chain couples TRBV6-1 to TRBJ2-1; 13 bases are a match to TRBD2. Unmatched junction bases numbered 2, after V lost 2 bases and J lost 4 bases. Germline values: CDR1 MNHNS, CDR2 SASEGT. The length of the CDR3 is 16 residues. CDR3 nucleotide sequence: TGTGCCAGCAGTGAAACGGGACTAGCGGGGTACAATGAGCAGTTCTTC. This codes for CASSETGLAGYNEQFF.

V gene TRBV10-1 combines with J gene TRBJ2-3; possible D gene TRBD1, 5 bases. CDR1 is WNHNN and CDR2 is SYGVQD in the germline V gene (reference sequence). The CDR3 is 14 residues long. V lost 8 bases, J lost 0 bases, and 12 bases lay in between. The CDR3 sequence: CASSPDISTDTQYF. CDR3 DNA: TGCGCCAGCTCGCCGGACATCAGCACAGATACGCAGTATTTT.

V and J are TRBV7-6 and TRBJ1-2; TRBD1 agrees at 9 bases. This CDR3 has 15 amino acids. The junction had 7 bases not matched to a gene; V was cut back by 5 bases and J by 3 bases. Germline V gene data show CDR1 as SGHVS and CDR2 as FNYEAQ. CDR3: CASSPWTGDDYGYTF. For the CDR3, the DNA is TGTGCCAGCAGCCCCTGGACAGGGGATGACTATGGCTACACCTTC.

The chain links TRBV4-3 to TRBJ1-2, with a possible D match to TRBD1 (6 bases). The CDR3 is 15 residues long. Trimming removed 4 bases from V and 2 bases from J, with 14 bases in between. Germline assignment: CDR1 LGHNA and CDR2 YSLEER. CDR3 protein: CASSPDPQGNYGYTF. CDR3 bases: TGCGCCAGCAGCCCGGACCCCCAGGGGAACTATGGCTACACCTTC.

This clone came up a few times. A far larger clone is off by one base, so a read error is likely. V is TRBV7-9 and J is TRBJ2-7; D call uncertain. This CDR3 spans 15 amino acids. V shed 3 bases and J shed 1 base, with 13 bases lying between them. Germline V gene data show CDR1 as SEHNR and CDR2 as FQNEAQ (reference sequence). The CDR3 DNA is TGTGCCAGCAGCTTTAGCTTGGCTTATTCCTACGAGCAGTACTTC. Residues: CASSFSLAYSYEQYF.

A word on this clone: This likely came from a read error, as a far larger clone is one base away. The rearrangement links TRBV4-1 to TRBJ1-1; D not resolved. The CDR3 extends over 13 amino acids. The germline gives CDR1 MGHRA, CDR2 YSYEKL. The chain's CDR3 is CTSSIREVTEAFF. The CDR3 DNA follows: TGCACCAGCAGTATTCGGGAGGTCACTGAAGCTTTCTTT.